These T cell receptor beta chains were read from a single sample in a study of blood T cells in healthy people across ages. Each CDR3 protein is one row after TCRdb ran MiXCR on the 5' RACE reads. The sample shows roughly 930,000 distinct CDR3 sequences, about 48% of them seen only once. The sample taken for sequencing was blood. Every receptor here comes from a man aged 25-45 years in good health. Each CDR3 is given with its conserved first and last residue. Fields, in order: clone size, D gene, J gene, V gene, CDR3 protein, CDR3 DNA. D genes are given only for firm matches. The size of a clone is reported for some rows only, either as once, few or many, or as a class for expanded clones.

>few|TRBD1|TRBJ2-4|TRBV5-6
CASSASGGVKNIQYF
TGTGCCAGCAGCGCCTCAGGGGGCGTCAAAAACATTCAGTACTTC
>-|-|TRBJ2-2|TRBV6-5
CASEAWGTGELFF
TGTGCCTCGGAGGCCTGGGGCACCGGGGAGCTGTTTTTT
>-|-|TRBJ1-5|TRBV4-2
CASSQDASQESQPQHF
TGTGCCAGCAGCCAAGATGCGTCCCAGGAAAGTCAGCCCCAGCATTTT
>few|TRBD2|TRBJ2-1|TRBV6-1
CASSESFRTSGNEQFF
TGTGCCAGCAGTGAATCATTTCGGACTAGCGGCAATGAGCAGTTCTTC
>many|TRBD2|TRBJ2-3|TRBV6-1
CASRGLAGSTDTQYF
TGTGCCAGCAGGGGCCTAGCGGGGAGCACAGATACGCAGTATTTT
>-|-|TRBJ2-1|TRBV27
CASSLWGRENEQFF
TGTGCCAGCAGTTTATGGGGCAGGGAGAATGAGCAGTTCTTC
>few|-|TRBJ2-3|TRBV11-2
CASSLDRNRAGEGDTQYF
TGTGCCAGCAGCTTAGATCGCAATAGGGCAGGGGAGGGAGATACGCAGTATTTT
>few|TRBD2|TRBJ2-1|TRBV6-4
CASSDSGTSGGAPNEQFF
TGTGCCAGCAGTGACTCGGGGACTAGCGGGGGGGCCCCAAATGAGCAGTTCTTC
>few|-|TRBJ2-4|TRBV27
CASSLSQGPVENIQYF
TGTGCCAGCAGTTTATCCCAGGGGCCGGTTGAAAACATTCAGTACTTC
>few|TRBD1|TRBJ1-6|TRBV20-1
CSAVGQANSPLHF
TGCAGTGCTGTGGGACAGGCTAATTCACCCCTCCACTTT
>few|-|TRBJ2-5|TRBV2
CASSDPERETQYF
TGTGCCAGCAGTGATCCCGAAAGGGAGACCCAGTACTTC
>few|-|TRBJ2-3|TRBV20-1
CSARGRAGKTDTQYF
TGCAGTGCTAGAGGAAGGGCAGGGAAGACAGATACGCAGTATTTT
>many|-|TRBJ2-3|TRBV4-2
CASSQDPSSTDTQYF
TGTGCCAGCAGCCAAGACCCCAGTAGCACAGATACGCAGTATTTT
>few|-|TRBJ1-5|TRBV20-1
CSARAGTNSNQPQHF
TGCAGTGCTCGAGCCGGGACAAATAGCAATCAGCCCCAGCATTTT
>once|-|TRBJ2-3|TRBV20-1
CSARDLWADTQYF
TGCAGTGCTAGGGACTTGTGGGCAGATACGCAGTATTTT
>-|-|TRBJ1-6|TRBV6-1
CASSDVGGLNSPLHF
TGTGCCAGCAGTGACGTGGGGGGCCTCAATTCACCCCTCCACTTT
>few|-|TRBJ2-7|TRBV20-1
CSARIRDTPYEQYF
TGCAGTGCTAGAATCCGGGACACTCCCTACGAGCAGTACTTC
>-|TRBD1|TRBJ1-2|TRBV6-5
CASRLGTGSYGYTF
TGTGCCAGCAGACTCGGGACAGGGTCCTATGGCTACACCTTC
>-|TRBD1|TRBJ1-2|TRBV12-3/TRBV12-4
CASTRDRGVSTNGYTF
TGTGCCAGCACACGGGACAGGGGTGTCTCTACCAATGGCTACACCTTC
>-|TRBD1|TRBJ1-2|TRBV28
CASRSGQYGYTF
TGTGCCAGCAGATCGGGACAGTATGGCTACACCTTC
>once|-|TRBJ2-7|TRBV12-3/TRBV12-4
CASSLRVPYEQYF
TGTGCCAGCAGTTTGCGGGTCCCCTACGAGCAGTACTTC
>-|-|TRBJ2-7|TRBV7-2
CASSGSTYEQYF
TGTGCCAGCAGCGGCTCAACCTACGAGCAGTACTTC
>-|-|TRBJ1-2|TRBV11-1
CASSLTGGGGGYTF
TGTGCCAGCAGCTTAACGGGAGGCGGAGGCGGCTACACCTTC
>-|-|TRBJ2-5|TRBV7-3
CANSFGGRQETQYF
TGTGCCAACAGCTTCGGCGGCCGCCAAGAGACCCAGTACTTC
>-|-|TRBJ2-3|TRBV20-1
CSARDQGKTTDTQYF
TGCAGTGCTAGAGATCAGGGGAAAACCACAGATACGCAGTATTTT
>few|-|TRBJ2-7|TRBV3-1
CASSQGVPYEQYF
TGTGCCAGCAGCCAAGGGGTCCCCTACGAGCAGTACTTC
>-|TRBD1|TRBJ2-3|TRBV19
CASTGGGLGTDTQYF
TGTGCCAGTACAGGGGGCGGGCTGGGCACAGATACGCAGTATTTT
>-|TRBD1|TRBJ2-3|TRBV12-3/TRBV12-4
CASSLMDRRTDMQYF
TGTGCCAGCAGTTTAATGGACAGGAGAACAGATATGCAGTATTTT
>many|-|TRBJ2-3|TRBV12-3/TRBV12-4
CASSLTGTDTQYF
TGTGCCAGCAGTCTGACAGGCACAGATACGCAGTATTTT
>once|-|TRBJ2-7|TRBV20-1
CSAMGPLTLYEQYF
TGCAGTGCCATGGGCCCTCTTACTCTCTACGAGCAGTACTTC
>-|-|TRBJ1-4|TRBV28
CASITGQGQEKLFF
TGTGCCAGCATCACAGGGCAGGGCCAAGAAAAACTGTTTTTT
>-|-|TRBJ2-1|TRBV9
CASSDLGGSYNEQFF
TGTGCCAGCAGTGACCTTGGTGGCTCCTACAATGAGCAGTTCTTC
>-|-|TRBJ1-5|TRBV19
CATLRTAGNNQPQHF
TGTGCCACCCTCAGGACAGCCGGGAACAATCAGCCCCAGCATTTT
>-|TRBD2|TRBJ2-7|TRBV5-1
CASRREGSGSWNSYEQYF
TGCGCCAGCAGAAGGGAAGGTAGCGGGAGTTGGAATAGCTACGAGCAGTACTTC
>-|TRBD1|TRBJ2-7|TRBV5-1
CASSVGQRTYEQYF
TGCGCCAGCAGCGTGGGACAGAGAACCTACGAGCAGTACTTC
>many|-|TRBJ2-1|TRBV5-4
CASTVDGNNEQFF
TGTGCCAGCACCGTGGACGGAAACAATGAGCAGTTCTTC
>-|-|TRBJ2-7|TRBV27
CASSLGAGQYYEQYF
TGTGCCAGCAGTTTAGGTGCGGGACAGTACTACGAGCAGTACTTC
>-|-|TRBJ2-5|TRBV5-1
CASSSRVGDLARETQYF
TGCGCCAGCAGCTCGCGAGTCGGGGATCTAGCGCGGGAGACCCAGTACTTC
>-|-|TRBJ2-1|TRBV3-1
CASSQKRNEQFF
TGTGCCAGCAGCCAAAAGCGGAATGAGCAGTTCTTC
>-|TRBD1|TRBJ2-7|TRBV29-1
CSVEGQGGYEQYF
TGCAGCGTTGAAGGACAGGGGGGCTACGAGCAGTACTTC
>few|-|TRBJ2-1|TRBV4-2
CASSQGDGGGFVGNEQFF
TGTGCCAGCAGCCAAGGGGACGGCGGGGGCTTCGTTGGCAATGAGCAGTTCTTC
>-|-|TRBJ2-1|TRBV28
CASSLYSSYNEQFF
TGTGCCAGCAGTTTGTATAGCTCCTACAATGAGCAGTTCTTC
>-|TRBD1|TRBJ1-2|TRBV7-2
CASSLEGQGLSGYTF
TGTGCCAGCAGCTTAGAGGGACAGGGTCTCTCTGGCTACACCTTC
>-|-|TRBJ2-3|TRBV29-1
CSVELTSTDTQYF
TGCAGCGTTGAGCTTACTAGCACAGATACGCAGTATTTT
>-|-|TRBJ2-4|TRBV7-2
CASSLGQVAKNIQYF
TGTGCCAGCAGCTTAGGCCAGGTTGCCAAAAACATTCAGTACTTC
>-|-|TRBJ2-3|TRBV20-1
CSAEAPTATRDTQYF
TGCAGTGCGGAAGCCCCTACCGCCACCCGGGATACGCAGTATTTT
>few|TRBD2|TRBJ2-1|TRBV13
CASSIGTSPYNEQFF
TGTGCCAGCAGCATTGGGACTAGCCCCTACAATGAGCAGTTCTTC
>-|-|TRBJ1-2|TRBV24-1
CATSDPRIGSNYGYTF
TGTGCCACCAGTGATCCCAGGATTGGCTCTAACTATGGCTACACCTTC
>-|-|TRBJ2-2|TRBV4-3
CASSPTATNTGELFF
TGCGCCAGCAGCCCCACAGCAACGAACACCGGGGAGCTGTTTTTT
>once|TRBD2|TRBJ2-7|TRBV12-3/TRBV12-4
CASSLASGGAGYNEQYF
TGTGCCAGCAGTTTAGCTAGCGGGGGGGCGGGCTACAATGAGCAGTACTTC
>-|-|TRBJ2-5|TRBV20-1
CSARVGSGQETQYF
TGCAGTGCTAGAGTCGGGAGCGGACAAGAGACTCAGTACTTC
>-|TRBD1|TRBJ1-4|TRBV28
CGTGTGSEKLFF
TGTGGCACCGGGACAGGGAGTGAAAAACTGTTTTTT
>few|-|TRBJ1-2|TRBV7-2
CASSSVRDGLYGYTF
TGTGCCAGCAGCTCAGTACGGGATGGGCTCTATGGCTACACCTTC